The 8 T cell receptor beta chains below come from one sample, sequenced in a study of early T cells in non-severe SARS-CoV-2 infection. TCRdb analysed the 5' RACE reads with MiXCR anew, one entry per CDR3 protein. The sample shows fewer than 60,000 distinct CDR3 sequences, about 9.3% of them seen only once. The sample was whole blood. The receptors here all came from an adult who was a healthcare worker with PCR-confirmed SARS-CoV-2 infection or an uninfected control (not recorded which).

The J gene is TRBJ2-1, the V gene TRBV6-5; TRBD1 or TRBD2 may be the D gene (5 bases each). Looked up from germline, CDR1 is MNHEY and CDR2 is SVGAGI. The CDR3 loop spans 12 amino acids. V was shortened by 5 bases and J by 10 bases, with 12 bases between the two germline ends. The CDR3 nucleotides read TGTGCCAGCAGTAAGGGACCTCTGGAGCAGTTCTTC. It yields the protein CASSKGPLEQFF.

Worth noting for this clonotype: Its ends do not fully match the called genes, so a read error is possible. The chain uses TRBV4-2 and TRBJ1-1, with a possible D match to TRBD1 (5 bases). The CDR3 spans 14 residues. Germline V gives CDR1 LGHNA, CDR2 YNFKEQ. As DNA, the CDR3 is TGTGCCAGCAGCCAAGAGGGGGGAGGGACTGAAGATTTCTTT. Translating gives CASSQEGGGTEDFF.

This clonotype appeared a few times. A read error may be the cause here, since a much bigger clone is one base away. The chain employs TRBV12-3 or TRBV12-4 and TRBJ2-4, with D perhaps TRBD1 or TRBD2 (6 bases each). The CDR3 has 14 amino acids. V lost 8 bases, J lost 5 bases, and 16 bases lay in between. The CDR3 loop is CASSPGDKENIQYF. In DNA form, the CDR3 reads TGTGCCAGCTCCCCGGGGGACAAAGAAAACATTCAGTACTTC.

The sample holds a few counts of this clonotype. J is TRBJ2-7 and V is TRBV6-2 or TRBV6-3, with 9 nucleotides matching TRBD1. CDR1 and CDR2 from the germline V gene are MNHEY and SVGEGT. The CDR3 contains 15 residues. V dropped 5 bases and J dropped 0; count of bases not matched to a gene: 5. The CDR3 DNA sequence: TGTGCCAGCAGTCACGGACAGGGGACCTCCTACGAGCAGTACTTC. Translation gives CASSHGQGTSYEQYF.

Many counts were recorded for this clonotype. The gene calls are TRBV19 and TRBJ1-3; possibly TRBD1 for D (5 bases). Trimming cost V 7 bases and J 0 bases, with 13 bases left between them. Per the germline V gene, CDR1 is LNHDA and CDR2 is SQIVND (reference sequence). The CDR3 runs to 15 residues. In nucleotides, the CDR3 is TGTGCCAGTATCTCAGGGCTCAGCTCTGGAAACACCATATATTTT. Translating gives CASISGLSSGNTIYF.

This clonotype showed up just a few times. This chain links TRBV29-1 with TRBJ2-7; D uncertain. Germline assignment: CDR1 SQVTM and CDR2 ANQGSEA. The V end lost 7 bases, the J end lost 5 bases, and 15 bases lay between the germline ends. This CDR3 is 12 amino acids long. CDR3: CSAISLSHEQYF. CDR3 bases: TGCAGCGCCATATCGCTTTCCCACGAGCAGTACTTC.

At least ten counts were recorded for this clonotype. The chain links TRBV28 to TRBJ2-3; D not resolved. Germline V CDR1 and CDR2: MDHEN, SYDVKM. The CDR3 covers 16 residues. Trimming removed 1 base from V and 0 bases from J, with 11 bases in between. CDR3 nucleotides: TGTGCCAGCAGTTTATTGGCGTATACTAGCACAGATACGCAGTATTTT. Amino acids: CASSLLAYTSTDTQYF.

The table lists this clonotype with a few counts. The CDR3 sequence is CATAVYYVHEQYF. The DNA of the CDR3 is TGTGCCACCGCGGTGTATTATGTCCACGAGCAGTACTTC. The V call is TRBV28, the J call TRBJ2-7; no definite D call. This CDR3 is 13 amino acids long. The V gene's germline CDR1 is MDHEN and CDR2 SYDVKM. Trimming shortened V by 10 bases and J by 5 bases, and 18 bases separated the two germline ends.